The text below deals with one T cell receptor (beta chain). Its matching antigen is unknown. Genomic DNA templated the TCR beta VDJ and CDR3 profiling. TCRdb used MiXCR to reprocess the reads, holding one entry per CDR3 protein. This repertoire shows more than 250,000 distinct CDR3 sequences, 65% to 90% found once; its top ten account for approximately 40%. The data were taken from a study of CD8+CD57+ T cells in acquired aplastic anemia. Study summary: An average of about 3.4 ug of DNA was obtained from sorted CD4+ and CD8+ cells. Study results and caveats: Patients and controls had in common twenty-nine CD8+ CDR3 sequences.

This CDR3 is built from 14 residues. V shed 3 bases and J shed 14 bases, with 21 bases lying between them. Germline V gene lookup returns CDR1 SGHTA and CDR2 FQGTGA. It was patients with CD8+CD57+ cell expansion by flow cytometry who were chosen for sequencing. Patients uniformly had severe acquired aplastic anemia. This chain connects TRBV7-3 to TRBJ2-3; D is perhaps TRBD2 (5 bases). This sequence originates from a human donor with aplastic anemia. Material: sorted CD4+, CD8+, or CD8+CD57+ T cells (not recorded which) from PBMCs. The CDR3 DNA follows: TGTGCCAGCAGCTTGACGAGCGGTCGCGGTACGACGTATTTT. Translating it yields CASSLTSGRGTTYF.